The TCR beta chain under discussion was sequenced for a study of neurological immune-mediated disorders (dated by TCRdb to the late 2010s). About the study as a whole: Among the 35 or so multiple sclerosis patients, relapsing-remitting MS was present in roughly 30 and secondary progressive MS was present in 3. The cohort comprised 68 subjects: 14 HAM/TSP patients, some 34 multiple sclerosis patients and 20 healthy controls. The approximately 96 TCR-beta libraries covered PBMC samples along with longitudinal samples, technical triplicates, and paired sorted CD4+ and CD8+ T-cell subsets. The study compared peripheral blood TCR-beta repertoires of HTLV-I-associated myelopathy (HAM/TSP) patients, multiple sclerosis patients and healthy controls using UMI-based sequencing.

This clonotype turned up a few times. Its antigen specificity is not known. Since a much larger clone is just one base distant, this may be a read error. For unsorted PBMC libraries, 2 million PBMCs were used after storage in RNAlater at -80 degrees C until RNA extraction. Multiple sclerosis patients were enrolled in a US clinical protocol under which disease progression was evaluated by magnetic resonance imaging. Peripheral blood was subjected to Ficoll-Hypaque density gradient centrifugation to isolate PBMCs, which were then cryopreserved in liquid nitrogen. cDNA was synthesized by template-switch 5'RACE using a primer with a 10-nucleotide random unique molecular identifier that tagged each TCR transcript. Every sequencing run covered 15-18 subjects and yielded more than 160 million TCR-beta sequences. The RNeasy kit was used for extraction of total RNA. Using the KAPA Real-time Library Amplification kit, TCR-beta VDJ regions were amplified with primers for the TCR constant region and the 5'RACE anchor. Sample indexes and Illumina adaptors were added in a first PCR, after which library yield was increased in a second PCR. The roughly 650 bp TCR product was size-selected on a 2% E-gel SizeSelection system after Ampure bead purification. Before pooling, library quality was assessed on a Bioanalyzer, concentration was determined with Qubit, and library quantification was performed with the Kapa Library Quantification kit. Libraries were sequenced paired-end 2 x 150 bp on an Illumina HiSeq 2500. To increase sequence diversity, roughly 24-32% phiX was spiked into each library pool. In the authors' own workflow: Quality-filtered reads were processed with the UMI-based MiGEC pipeline, which removed over 85% of raw TCR sequences during error correction. VDJ genes were aligned to IMGT germline references, and each clonotype was defined by a unique CDR3 amino acid sequence together with V-J genes. Clonal expansion, Shannon diversity and CDR3 relatedness (CalcPairwiseDistances, ClusterSamples) were evaluated with VDJtools, and phylogenetic trees were built with CLCbio workbench. A clone was classed as expanded if it had 8 or more unique UMIs, a cutoff based on coefficient-of-variation modelling across technical triplicates. TCRdb applied fastp at Q25 and MiXCR to the public reads, then kept only in-frame beta chains. Each CDR3 protein appears once, grouped with its most common genes and DNA. What appears here as the V and J calls and clone size reflects TCRdb's work, not the paper's. This sample lists approximately 65,000 distinct CDR3 sequences; 3.5% to 4.5% were detected once. Under 3% of the sample is held by the ten biggest clonotypes.

General conclusions and limits of the study: The MS cluster showed no association with clinical or MRI features, and the authors stated that larger cohorts are needed. The highest TCR clonal expansion was observed in HAM/TSP patients, whereas the lowest was observed in MS patients, even when compared with healthy controls. In phylogenetic analysis, the repertoires of 18 of 34 MS patients grouped into a cluster of related CDR3 sequences, which suggests a possible signature at the repertoire level. Across subjects, expanded clones never shared an identical CDR3 amino acid sequence, which suggests that the TCR-beta repertoires in every group were private.

Sample: PBMCs. This sequence was found in a man aged 50 to 60 with multiple sclerosis.

This receptor carries the CDR3 CASSLRTGTNQPQHF. The DNA sequence is TGTGCCAGCAGTTTAAGAACAGGAACCAATCAGCCCCAGCATTTT. The chain links TRBV27 with TRBJ1-5; TRBD1 is perhaps the D gene, given 5 matching bases. A distance of 11 bases separates the germline ends of V and J, which lose 2 bases and 3 bases respectively. Inclusive of the bounding cysteine and phenylalanine, the CDR3 is 15 residues long. Only the CDR3 region is kept as DNA, spanning 45 bases read in frame from base 1. Sequences MNHEY (CDR1) and SMNVEV (CDR2) are obtained from the germline V gene (reference sequence).